What follows is one T cell receptor (beta chain) and its context. Its antigen remains unknown. These data are taken from a study of T cell repertoires in ileal Crohn's disease. Findings and limits, study-wide: High-frequency clones were more common in sorted CD8 than CD4 cells.

About 490 nanograms of biopsy DNA per sample underwent TCRB immunosequencing. The assay was immunoSEQ multiplex PCR, and TCRdb's table has in-frame clones only and misses some. The top ten hold about 29% of the sample, which has some 5,400 clones, roughly 69% seen once. The time point was: neoterminal ileum biopsy at postoperative endoscopy, about 6 months after surgery. The germline V gene encodes CDR1 LGHNA and CDR2 YSLEER. The CDR3 has 14 amino acids. Trimming removed 4 bases at V and 0 bases at J, with 10 bases between. This chain links TRBV4-3 with TRBJ2-7; D unclear. The clonotype was recovered from an adult with Crohn's disease. Sequencing was performed on ileal tissue. The CDR3 DNA follows: TGCGCCAGCAGCCCCGGCCCTAGCTCCTACGAGCAGTACTTC. This translates into CASSPGPSSYEQYF.